A single sample gave rise to the 21 T cell receptor beta chains below, sequenced in a study of tumor-infiltrating lymphocytes in primary liver carcinoma. The researchers produced TCR beta cDNA from around 500 ng total RNA with a constant-region primer. Three nested multiplex PCR rounds, a slightly modified ARM-PCR, produced the libraries for TCR beta. A C-beta reverse primer and TRBV1-TRBV30 forward primers served in each of the first two PCR rounds, at about 10 cycles apiece. MiXCR, applied by TCRdb to the multiplex PCR reads, yields one record per CDR3 protein. The data show 190,000 or so distinct CDR3 sequences, with approximately 64% seen just once and roughly 6.4% held by the top ten. Both blood RNA, taken from unsorted whole blood, and germline DNA were extracted. The sample comprised peripheral blood. The source of these receptors is an older woman with primary liver carcinoma and hepatitis B virus infection.

Notes on this clonotype: A junction boundary mismatches the germline segment, possibly from a read error. This rearrangement joins TRBV11-2 to TRBJ2-5, with D uncertain. CDR1 SGHAT and CDR2 FQNNGV come from the germline V gene. This CDR3 region has 14 residues. CDR3 amino acids: CASGPFGFQETQYF. The CDR3 nucleotides read TGTGCCAGCGGCCCGTTTGGGTTCCAAGAGACCCAATATTTC.

The V gene is TRBV10-3, the J gene TRBJ2-3, with a possible D match to TRBD2 (6 bases). The ends were cut back, 8 bases at V and 1 base at J, with 25 bases in the middle. From germline, CDR1 is ENHRY and CDR2 SYGVKD. The CDR3 runs 18 residues. In nucleotides, the CDR3 is TGTGCCATCTGTGTCCCATTTAGGAGGAGGGCCGGCACAGATACGCAGTATTTT. Translation gives CAICVPFRRRAGTDTQYF.

As regards this clonotype: The CDR3 end shows no conserved phenylalanine or tryptophan, and so a read error is likely. This chain links TRBV11-1 with TRBJ2-7; D possibly matches TRBD1 or TRBD2 (6 bases each). The CDR3 is 15 amino acids. V lost 4 bases and J lost 0, with 13 bases in between. In germline, CDR1 is SGHAT, CDR2 FQDESV (reference sequence). The CDR3 sequence: CASSWGQGGSYEQYS. Here the CDR3 DNA reads TGTGCCAGCAGCTGGGGGCAGGGAGGCTCCTACGAGCAGTACTCC.

This clonotype was recorded only once. The conserved phenylalanine or tryptophan is not found at the CDR3 terminus, so this likely reflects a read error. This chain connects TRBV5-5 to TRBJ2-7, with D uncertain. Germline V gene lookup returns CDR1 SGHKS and CDR2 YYEKEE (reference sequence). This CDR3 spans 17 amino acids. The germline V and J ends were trimmed by 3 bases and 2 bases, with 21 bases remaining between them. CDR3 coding DNA: TGTGCCAGCAGCTCACAAGTGGCCCCTTCTCGGACCTACGAGCAGTACCTC. It encodes CASSSQVAPSRTYEQYL.

This chain links TRBV28 with TRBJ2-7; D may match TRBD1 or TRBD2 (6 bases each). Germline assignment: CDR1 MDHEN and CDR2 SYDVKM. The CDR3 contains 14 residues. V lost 2 bases and J 6 bases, leaving 14 bases between the germline ends. The CDR3 nucleotides are TGTGCCAGCAGTTTAAGGGGGGCAAAGGGCGAGCAGTACTTC. Translating it yields CASSLRGAKGEQYF.

Regarding this clonotype: Since no conserved phenylalanine or tryptophan closes the CDR3, a read error is the likely cause. Because the CDR3's place on the DNA is in doubt, the DNA is left out and the CDR3 is given as listed by TCRdb. The chain is built from TRBV4-1 and TRBJ2-3; the D call in the table, TRBD2, was not verified against the DNA. A total of 17 residues make up the CDR3, ends included. CDR1 and CDR2 from the germline V gene are MGHRA and YSYEKL. CDR3 region: CASSQEGRGPAADTQYY.

Comment on this clonotype: At one end the junction does not follow the germline gene, possibly because of a read error. The rearrangement links TRBV4-1 to TRBJ2-6; possible D gene TRBD2, 6 bases. The CDR3 consists of 17 residues. Germline V lookup: CDR1 MGHRA, CDR2 YSYEKL. CDR3 in amino acids: CASTQEGFRSGVNVLTF. CDR3 sequence (DNA): TGCGCCAGCACACAGGAGGGGTTTCGCTCTGGGGTCAACGTCCTGACTTTC.

Note on this clonotype: This could be a read error, since a much larger clone is one nucleotide away. The chain couples TRBV5-6 to TRBJ2-4; TRBD1 might be the D (6 bases). Looked up from germline, CDR1 is SGHDT and CDR2 is YYEEEE. Trimming shortened V by 7 bases and J by 0 bases, and 20 bases separated the two germline ends. The CDR3 runs 17 residues. CDR3 coding DNA: TGTGCCAGCGGCCGACTACAGGGATTTAAAGCCAAAAACATTCAGTACTTC. It encodes CASGRLQGFKAKNIQYF.

This clonotype was observed many times. V is TRBV5-5 and J is TRBJ1-5; the D gene is possibly TRBD1 (6 bases). The CDR3 extends over 14 amino acids. CDR1 and CDR2 (germline): SGHKS, YYEKEE (reference sequence). The germline V and J ends were trimmed by 2 bases and 5 bases, with 11 bases remaining between them. The CDR3 region is CASSFRGGDQPQHF. The CDR3 DNA reads TGTGCCAGCAGCTTCAGGGGAGGAGATCAGCCCCAGCATTTT. Complete variable domain (other parts from reference TRBV5-5 and TRBJ1-5): DAGVTQSPTHLIKTRGQQVTLRCSPISGHKSVSWYQQVLGQGPQFIFQYYEKEERGRGNFPDRFSARQFPNYSSELNVNALLLGDSALYLCASSFRGGDQPQHFGDGTRLSIL.

This clonotype was counted between two and nine times. J is TRBJ1-2 and V is TRBV6-5; D possibly corresponds to TRBD1 (5 bases). The CDR3 sequence is 15 residues long. Germline V gene data show CDR1 as MNHEY and CDR2 as SVGAGI. Trimming removed 5 bases from V and 5 bases from J, with 18 bases in between. The CDR3 sequence is CASSPWDGGFYGYTF. DNA for the CDR3: TGTGCCAGCAGTCCCTGGGACGGGGGATTTTATGGCTACACCTTC.

Regarding this clonotype: One end of the junction varies from germline; a read error may be responsible. CDR3 sequence: CPSNRAGSLSYNEQFF. CDR3 coding DNA: TGCCCCAGCAATCGCGCTGGGAGCCTCTCCTACAATGAGCAGTTCTTC. The chain recombines TRBV10-2 with TRBJ2-1; possible D gene TRBD2, 5 bases. The length of the CDR3 is 16 residues. The germline V gene encodes CDR1 WSHSY and CDR2 SAAADI.

This clonotype was seen many times. The chain combines TRBV2 with TRBJ1-2, with D perhaps TRBD1 (6 bases). There are 12 residues in the CDR3. Trimming removed 7 bases from V and 5 bases from J, with 11 bases in between. The germline V gene encodes CDR1 SNHLY and CDR2 FYNNEI. DNA of the CDR3: TGTGCCAGCACGACAGGAGGATATGGCTACACCTTC. As protein: CASTTGGYGYTF.

This sequence joins TRBV29-1 and TRBJ1-1; D is ambiguous. Germline CDR1 SQVTM, CDR2 ANQGSEA. V lost 6 bases, J lost 5 bases, and 19 bases lay in between. The CDR3 loop spans 14 amino acids. The DNA for the CDR3 is TGCAGCGTGACCGACCGGAGACGAGGGACTGAAGCTTTCTTT. Its protein product is CSVTDRRRGTEAFF.

Concerning this clonotype: The junction departs from germline at one end; a sequencing error may be responsible. The J gene is TRBJ2-1, the V gene TRBV11-2; 14 bases map to TRBD2. The CDR3 loop spans 16 amino acids. Per germline, CDR1 SGHAT and CDR2 FQNNGV. The CDR3 reads CASIPRLAGGGYEQLF. CDR3 nucleotides: TGTGCCAGCATCCCCCGACTAGCGGGAGGGGGGTATGAGCAGTTGTTC.

The chain joins TRBV11-2 to TRBJ2-7; 10 nucleotides agree with TRBD2. The CDR3 sequence is 15 residues long. Germline V gene lookup returns CDR1 SGHAT and CDR2 FQNNGV. J gave up 6 bases and V 1 base, and 6 bases lay outside the gene matches. CDR3 DNA: TGTGCCAGCAGCTTAGGTCCTAGCGGGAGTTCCGAGCAGTACTTC. It encodes CASSLGPSGSSEQYF.

CDR3 in DNA: TGTGCCAGCAGTGAAGATGGGGGATATGGCTACACCTTC. Amino acids: CASSEDGGYGYTF. The V and J genes are TRBV6-1 and TRBJ1-2; perhaps TRBD1 as D (5 bases). Germline V CDR1 and CDR2: MNHNS, SASEGT. The V end was cut by 1 base, the J end by 5 bases, with 8 bases between. This CDR3 region has 13 residues.

For this clonotype: A much more abundant neighbour one base away suggests this may be a read error. The chain joins TRBV12-3 or TRBV12-4 to TRBJ2-1; D gene unclear. This CDR3 region has 17 residues. Here the CDR3 reads CASSLPWVGSGGNDQFF. In DNA form, the CDR3 reads TGTGCCAGCAGTCTCCCTTGGGTCGGGTCGGGTGGCAATGATCAGTTCTTC.

This chain links TRBV4-1 with TRBJ2-1, with D tentatively TRBD2 (5 bases). In germline, CDR1 is MGHRA, CDR2 YSYEKL. CDR3 length equals 16 residues. The ends were cut back, 0 bases at V and 4 bases at J, with 13 bases in the middle. In nucleotides, the CDR3 is TGCGCCAGCAGCCAAGAACTAGTGCCCTCATACAATGAGCAGTTCTTC. Its protein product is CASSQELVPSYNEQFF.

With respect to this clonotype: A much larger clone sits a single nucleotide away, making a read error possible. Since the CDR3 does not end with the conserved phenylalanine or tryptophan, this likely comes from a read error. The chain carries TRBV6-5 and TRBJ1-1; D remains ambiguous. Germline CDR1 is MNHEY and CDR2 is SVGAGI. V was trimmed by 5 bases and J by 1 base, leaving 8 bases between them. This CDR3 has 13 residues. The CDR3 DNA reads as TGTGCCAGCAGTGAAGCTCAGAACACTGAAGCTTTCTGT. It encodes CASSEAQNTEAFC.

About this clonotype itself: A junction boundary mismatches the germline segment, possibly from a read error. The chain employs TRBV11-2 and TRBJ2-2; 9 positions match TRBD2. The CDR3 contains 15 residues. CDR1 and CDR2 from the germline V gene are SGHAT and FQNNGV. The DNA for the CDR3 is TGTGCCAGCAGCGGATCTAGCGGGATCACCGGGGAGCTGTTTTTC. Translated, it gives CASSGSSGITGELFF.

Of note for this clonotype: One end of the junction varies from germline; a read error may be responsible. The rearrangement uses TRBV11-2 and TRBJ2-1, with 8 positions matching TRBD2. This CDR3 is 15 amino acids long. Germline V gives CDR1 SGHAT, CDR2 FQNNGV. CDR3 coding DNA: TGTGCCAGCAGCCTAGAAAGCGGGAGCATCAATGAGCGGTTCTTC. As protein: CASSLESGSINERFF.